The 27 T cell receptor beta chains listed next were all sequenced from one sample in a study of blood T cell repertoires in COVID-19. Libraries were prepared by immunoSEQ multiplex PCR; TCRdb keeps only in-frame clonotypes and omits some of them. The table records 100,000 to 150,000 clones, approximately 90% of them present only once. Sequencing input: peripheral blood. Source of these receptors: a human donor in a cohort sampled during active COVID-19.

The chain joins TRBV20-1 to TRBJ2-1; no firm D call. The CDR3 length is 14 residues. Trimming cost V 3 bases and J 6 bases, with 15 bases left between them. CDR1 is DFQATT and CDR2 is SNEGSKA in the germline V gene (reference sequence). The CDR3 DNA follows: TGCAGTGCTAGTCGTGGCGACTTCAGCAATGAGCAGTTCTTC. It yields the protein CSASRGDFSNEQFF.

This chain uses TRBV27 with TRBJ1-3; the match to TRBD1 covers 8 bases. Per germline, CDR1 MNHEY and CDR2 SMNVEV (reference sequence). Trimming took 3 bases from V and 1 from J; bases not matched to a gene: 2. This CDR3 is built from 15 residues. The CDR3 DNA reads as TGTGCCAGCAGTTTCCAGGGGGCATCTGGAAACACCATATATTTT. This sequence encodes CASSFQGASGNTIYF.

J is TRBJ1-2 and V is TRBV21-1. TRBV21-1 is given as a pseudogene. The CDR3 covers 15 residues. Here the CDR3 reads CASSNRDPTAPDYTF. The CDR3 DNA follows: TGTGCCAGCAGCAACCGGGATCCAACCGCACCGGACTACACCTTC.

The rearrangement links TRBV6-1 to TRBJ2-2, with D perhaps matching TRBD2 (6 bases). V lost 3 bases, J lost 6 bases, and 14 bases lay in between. The length of the CDR3 is 15 residues. Germline loops: CDR1 MNHNS, CDR2 SASEGT. DNA for the CDR3: TGTGCCAGCAGTGATAACGGGGGAGGATCCGGGGAGCTGTTTTTT. It translates to CASSDNGGGSGELFF.

V and J are TRBV4-1 and TRBJ2-3; 11 bases are a match to TRBD2. V lost 4 bases and J lost 1; bases outside the gene matches: 4. This CDR3 spans 16 amino acids. Looked up from germline, CDR1 is MGHRA and CDR2 is YSYEKL. CDR3 in amino acids: CASSPLGLAGTDTQYF. The CDR3 DNA is TGCGCCAGCAGCCCCTTGGGACTAGCGGGCACAGATACGCAGTATTTT.

This chain connects TRBV6-2 or TRBV6-3 to TRBJ1-5; 9 positions agree with TRBD1. After removal of 6 bases from V and 6 bases from J, the junction contained 6 bases not matched to a gene. This CDR3 has 14 residues. From germline, CDR1 is MNHEY and CDR2 SVGEGT. DNA for the CDR3: TGTGCCAGCAGCCGGACAGGGGAACCTCAGCCCCAGCATTTT. This sequence encodes CASSRTGEPQPQHF.

V is TRBV5-1 and J is TRBJ2-5; 7 bases agree with TRBD1. This CDR3 region has 13 residues. CDR1 is SGHRS and CDR2 is YFSETQ in the germline V gene. V was pared by 5 bases and J by 3 bases, with 4 bases of the junction left unmatched. The CDR3 sequence is CASRFGTEETQYF. The CDR3 bases are TGCGCCAGCAGATTTGGGACAGAAGAGACCCAGTACTTC.

As for this clone: This sample includes further DNA sequences coding for the same CDR3. The chain recombines TRBV7-9 with TRBJ2-2, with D unclear. The CDR3 has 14 residues. The V gene lost 1 base and the J gene lost 4 bases, with 7 bases spanning the gap. The germline CDR1 and CDR2 sequences are SEHNR and FQNEAQ (reference sequence). CDR3 region: CASSLGGGTGELFF. The CDR3 nucleotides read TGTGCCAGCAGCTTAGGTGGCGGCACCGGGGAGCTGTTTTTT. Full variable domain (outside the CDR3, taken from reference TRBV7-9 and TRBJ2-2): DTGVSQNPRHKITKRGQNVTFRCDPISEHNRLYWYRQTLGQGPEFLTYFQNEAQLEKSRLLSDRFSAERPKGSFSTLEIQRTEQGDSAMYLCASSLGGGTGELFFGEGSRLTVL.

The chain couples TRBV6-5 to TRBJ2-7; 7 bases are shared with TRBD1. V lost 6 bases and J lost 4; bases outside the gene matches: 9. This CDR3 contains 14 residues. Germline V lookup: CDR1 MNHEY, CDR2 SVGAGI. CDR3 bases: TGTGCCAGCAGACTACAGGGGATGGGGTACGAGCAGTACTTC. Amino acids: CASRLQGMGYEQYF.

The table lists this clone with a count of one. The gene calls are TRBV21-1 and TRBJ2-7; the table's TRBD2 call for D was not verified on the DNA. TRBV21-1 is reported as a pseudogene. The CDR3 covers 20 residues. The CDR3 sequence is CASSKALSGLAGSPIYEQYF. Written as DNA, the CDR3 is TGTGCCAGCAGCAAAGCGCTTTCGGGACTAGCGGGAAGCCCCATCTACGAGCAGTACTTC.

J is TRBJ2-3 and V is TRBV9; TRBD2 matches 10 bases. This CDR3 spans 15 amino acids. Unmatched junction bases numbered 11, after V lost 4 bases and J lost 9 bases. Per the germline V gene, CDR1 is SGDLS and CDR2 is YYNGEE. The CDR3 nucleotides are TGTGCCAGCAGCCCCCCCCCTAGCGGGGGACTGACGCAGTATTTT. Translation: CASSPPPSGGLTQYF. The full variable domain, completed using reference TRBV9 and TRBJ2-3, is DSGVTQTPKHLITATGQRVTLRCSPRSGDLSVYWYQQSLDQGLQFLIQYYNGEERAKGNILERFSAQQFPDLHSELNLSSLELGDSALYFCASSPPPSGGLTQYFGPGTRLTVL.

The chain carries TRBV7-8 and TRBJ2-1; weak D call: TRBD2 (5 bases). Trimming took 2 bases from V and 1 from J, leaving 12 bases between them. The germline CDR1 and CDR2 sequences are SGHVS and FQNEAQ. The CDR3 consists of 16 residues. CDR3 sequence: CASSLSGHHSYNEQFF. CDR3 bases: TGTGCCAGCAGCTTAAGCGGCCATCATTCCTACAATGAGCAGTTCTTC.

The chain uses TRBV3-1 (or the pseudogene TRBV3-2) and TRBJ2-1; the match to TRBD2 covers 8 bases. This CDR3 region has 17 residues. Germline V lookup: CDR1 LGHDT, CDR2 YNNKEL (reference sequence). V gave up 2 bases and J gave up 6 bases; unmatched junction bases: 12. CDR3 amino acids: CASSQIAGTSWPNEQFF. The CDR3 region has the DNA TGTGCCAGCAGCCAAATCGCCGGGACTAGTTGGCCCAATGAGCAGTTCTTC.

This sequence joins TRBV15 and TRBJ1-2; possibly TRBD1 for D (5 bases). In germline, CDR1 is LNHNV, CDR2 YYDKDF (reference sequence). The CDR3 runs 16 residues. V was clipped by 0 bases and J by 6 bases, with 17 bases between them. The CDR3 DNA sequence: TGTGCCACCAGCAGAGATGCGGGGGATTCTAAGAATGGCTACACCTTC. Amino acid sequence: CATSRDAGDSKNGYTF.

The genes are TRBV30 and TRBJ2-7, with D perhaps TRBD1 (6 bases). Germline V gene sequence: CDR1 GTSNPN, CDR2 SVGIG (reference sequence). V gave up 4 bases and J gave up 5 bases, with 12 bases separating them. CDR3 length: 12 amino acids. CDR3 protein: CAWTTGSHEQYF. The CDR3 DNA reads as TGTGCCTGGACTACAGGGTCCCACGAGCAGTACTTC.

V and J are TRBV7-2 and TRBJ2-1; 10 nucleotides agree with TRBD2. The germline V gene encodes CDR1 SGHTA and CDR2 FQGNSA. V lost 4 bases to trimming and J lost 10 bases; unmatched junction nucleotides: 13. The CDR3 runs 16 residues. The CDR3 sequence is CASSSWLAGVILEQFF. DNA for the CDR3: TGTGCCAGCAGCTCCTGGCTAGCGGGAGTGATTTTGGAGCAGTTCTTC.

The sample holds one count of this clone. CDR3 sequence reads: CASSDGTSETGELFF. In nucleotides, the CDR3 is TGTGCCAGCAGTGACGGGACTAGCGAGACCGGGGAGCTGTTTTTT. The chain couples TRBV6-4 to TRBJ2-2, with 10 nucleotides matching TRBD2. The CDR3 length is 15 residues. CDR1 and CDR2 (germline): MRHNA, SNTAGT. The junction had 2 bases not matched to a gene; V was cut back by 2 bases and J by 5 bases.

The chain is built from TRBV7-9 and TRBJ1-6; TRBD1 agrees at 7 bases. V lost 1 base to trimming and J lost 6 bases; unmatched junction nucleotides: 3. The CDR3 covers 15 residues. From germline, CDR1 is SEHNR and CDR2 FQNEAQ (reference sequence). The CDR3 sequence: CASSLGDRTNSPLHF. The CDR3 nucleotides read TGTGCCAGCAGCTTAGGGGACAGAACTAATTCACCCCTCCACTTT.

V and J are TRBV29-1 and TRBJ2-3; D uncertain. The CDR3 spans 14 residues. Per germline, CDR1 SQVTM and CDR2 ANQGSEA. Trimming left V 4 bases short and J 0 bases short, with 11 bases between. The CDR3 DNA reads TGCAGCGTTGCCGGAGACGGTAGCACAGATACGCAGTATTTT. This sequence encodes CSVAGDGSTDTQYF.

The genes are TRBV28 and TRBJ1-5; 7 positions match TRBD1. CDR3 length equals 14 residues. The V gene's germline CDR1 is MDHEN and CDR2 SYDVKM. V gave up 6 bases and J gave up 3 bases; unmatched junction bases: 5. The CDR3 loop is CASRLGTANQPQHF. Here the CDR3 DNA reads TGTGCCAGCAGACTCGGGACAGCCAATCAGCCCCAGCATTTT.

This chain connects TRBV7-9 to TRBJ2-7; 7 bases match TRBD1. J was trimmed by 7 bases and V by 5 bases; bases with no gene match: 14. The CDR3 spans 15 residues. Germline loops: CDR1 SEHNR, CDR2 FQNEAQ (reference sequence). CDR3 nucleotide sequence: TGTGCCAGCAGCCGTGGACCTCAGGGGGTTTGGGAGCAGTACTTC. Its protein is CASSRGPQGVWEQYF.

The chain employs TRBV5-4 and TRBJ2-1, with TRBD2 identical over 10 bases. The germline CDR1 and CDR2 sequences are SGHNT and YYREEE (reference sequence). The CDR3 is 15 residues long. Unmatched junction bases numbered 4, after V lost 0 bases and J lost 7 bases. The CDR3 coding sequence is TGTGCCAGCAGCTTGGGAGCGGGAGGGCCGAATGAGCAGTTCTTC. Its translation: CASSLGAGGPNEQFF.

CDR3 coding DNA: TGTGCTAGTGGTGAAAGCGGGAGTTGGGATACGCAGTATTTT. Translation: CASGESGSWDTQYF. This chain connects TRBV12-5 to TRBJ2-3, with 8 bases lining up with TRBD2. Trimming at V came to 5 bases and at J to 6 bases, leaving 7 bases not matched to a gene. This CDR3 has 14 residues. CDR1 LGHNT and CDR2 FRNRAP come from the germline V gene.

The rearrangement links TRBV5-1 to TRBJ2-7, with 9 bases that match TRBD1. The germline gives CDR1 SGHRS, CDR2 YFSETQ. Trimming cost V 3 bases and J 3 bases; bases outside gene matches: 4. CDR3 length: 14 residues. CDR3 bases: TGCGCCAGCAGCTCGGGACAGGGATACTACGAGCAGTACTTC. Translation gives CASSSGQGYYEQYF.

The rearrangement uses TRBV20-1 and TRBJ2-3; 7 bases match TRBD2. The CDR3 is made up of 14 amino acids. V dropped 3 bases and J dropped 1; count of bases not matched to a gene: 4. CDR1 DFQATT and CDR2 SNEGSKA come from the germline V gene (reference sequence). Here the CDR3 reads CSASGAGRTDTQYF. The CDR3 nucleotides are TGCAGTGCTAGTGGAGCGGGGCGCACAGATACGCAGTATTTT.

This clone was picked up one time. The rearrangement joins TRBV13 to TRBJ2-7; D unclear. The CDR3 contains 12 residues. Looked up from germline, CDR1 is PRHDT and CDR2 is FYEKMQ (reference sequence). The V and J ends lost 4 bases and 0 bases respectively, with 4 bases between them. CDR3 region: CASSSYSYEQYF. CDR3 coding DNA: TGTGCCAGCAGCTCTTACTCCTACGAGCAGTACTTC.

V is TRBV4-1 and J is TRBJ1-1; no clear D. The germline V gene has CDR1 MGHRA and CDR2 YSYEKL. Trimming took off 2 bases at V and 3 bases at J, with 13 bases between the two ends. This CDR3 comprises 15 residues. CDR3 region: CASSQSTGIYTEAFF. CDR3 DNA sequence: TGCGCCAGCAGCCAAAGCACGGGGATTTACACTGAAGCTTTCTTT.